This is a list of T cell receptor beta chains from one sample in a study of control samples from healthy donors and cancer patients. Assay used: immunoSEQ multiplex PCR; TCRdb lists only in-frame clones, some missing. The sample holds roughly 370,000 clones, 75% to 95% seen once. Sequencing was done on a sample of PBMCs. The receptors were sampled from a man aged 40-55 years with head and neck cancer. Both conserved end residues are part of each CDR3. The D gene is left open where the match is weak. Only some rows state a clone size, as once, few, many or a class for expanded clones.

CDR3 length,clone size,D gene,J gene,V gene,CDR3 DNA,CDR3 protein
13,NA,TRBD1,TRBJ1-1,TRBV24-1,TGTGCCACCAGTGACAGACAGGGCACTGAAGCTTTCTTT,CATSDRQGTEAFF
16,NA,TRBD2,TRBJ2-7,TRBV5-6,TGTGCCAGCAGCTTGACGTCTAGCGGGGGAAGATACGAGCAGTACTTC,CASSLTSSGGRYEQYF
14,NA,NA,TRBJ1-2,TRBV3-1/TRBV3-2,TGTGCCAGCAACCCTAGAGGTTTGGACTATGGCTACACCTTC,CASNPRGLDYGYTF
14,NA,NA,TRBJ1-1,TRBV6-5,TGTGCCAGCAGGGGGGACCCGGGGGCCCCTGAAGCTTTCTTT,CASRGDPGAPEAFF
13,NA,NA,TRBJ1-1,TRBV6-5,TGTGCCAGCATCCCCTCAGTCGGAACTGAAGCTTTCTTT,CASIPSVGTEAFF
16,NA,TRBD1,TRBJ1-4,TRBV3-1/TRBV3-2,TGTGCCAGCAGCCCTCTCGGAAGGGGGCAAAATGAAAAACTGTTTTTT,CASSPLGRGQNEKLFF
16,NA,NA,TRBJ2-1,TRBV10-2,TGCGCCAGCAGCAACACCGGGCCAATTCCCAACAATGAGCAGTTCTTC,CASSNTGPIPNNEQFF
15,NA,NA,TRBJ2-2,TRBV7-6,TGTGCCAGCAGCCCGCGGACTGACCATACCGGGGAGCTGTTTTTT,CASSPRTDHTGELFF
13,few,NA,TRBJ2-7,TRBV7-9,TGTGCCAGCAGCTCGAGAGGCCCCTACGAGCAGTACTTC,CASSSRGPYEQYF
14,few,NA,TRBJ2-2,TRBV6-5,TGTGCCAGCCTCCCTGGGCCCAACACCGGGGAGCTGTTTTTT,CASLPGPNTGELFF
14,NA,NA,TRBJ1-1,TRBV4-3,TGCGCCAGCAGCCAAGATGGGGGGAACACTGAAGCTTTCTTT,CASSQDGGNTEAFF
14,NA,NA,TRBJ2-2,TRBV14,TGTGCCAGCAGCCACCGTCCGAACACCGGGGAGCTGTTTTTT,CASSHRPNTGELFF
15,NA,TRBD1,TRBJ1-3,TRBV28,TGTGCCAGCAGCCCGACAGGGGGTCGGTTTAGCACCATATATTTT,CASSPTGGRFSTIYF
13,NA,TRBD1,TRBJ2-1,TRBV2,TGTGCCAGCAGTCGACAGGGTTACAATGAGCAGTTCTTC,CASSRQGYNEQFF
15,NA,NA,TRBJ1-3,TRBV7-9,TGTGCCAGCAGCTTAGTGCGGGGCTCTGGAAACACCATATATTTT,CASSLVRGSGNTIYF
16,NA,TRBD1,TRBJ1-1,TRBV24-1,TGTGCCACCAGTACACACGCCCGGACAGGGGGCGTTGAAGCTTTCTTT,CATSTHARTGGVEAFF
14,NA,NA,TRBJ1-5,TRBV21-1,TGTGCCCCTCCCGCAGGGGCCAGCAATCAGCCCCAGCATTTT,CAPPAGASNQPQHF
14,NA,TRBD1,TRBJ1-2,TRBV29-1,TGCAGCGTTGAAAGGACAGGGGGTGACTATGGCTACACCTTC,CSVERTGGDYGYTF
13,few,NA,TRBJ1-5,TRBV6-6,TGTGCCAGCGGGAAGGAAGTGAATCAGCCCCAGCATTTT,CASGKEVNQPQHF
11,NA,NA,TRBJ1-6,TRBV6-2/TRBV6-3,TGTGCCAGCAGCGAGAATTCACCCCTCCACTTT,CASSENSPLHF
13,NA,TRBD2,TRBJ2-7,TRBV7-3,TGTGCCAGCAGCTCGGGGACTAGCGGCGAGCAGTACTTC,CASSSGTSGEQYF
12,NA,NA,TRBJ2-1,TRBV10-3,TGTGCCATTGGGGACGGCTACAATGAGCAGTTCTTC,CAIGDGYNEQFF
15,once,NA,TRBJ1-1,TRBV5-1,TGCGCCAGCAGCTTGGTTCCGGGAAGAAACACTGAAGCTTTCTTT,CASSLVPGRNTEAFF
14,NA,TRBD2,TRBJ2-5,TRBV11-2,TGTGCCAGCAGCTTAGGGACTAGCCCCAGGGCCCAGTACTTC,CASSLGTSPRAQYF
18,NA,TRBD1,TRBJ1-6,TRBV7-2,TGTGCCAGCAGCACTCCCGGGACAGAGTTCCCCTATAATTCACCCCTCCACTTT,CASSTPGTEFPYNSPLHF
16,NA,TRBD1,TRBJ1-1,TRBV5-1,TGCGCCAGCAGGACAACAGGGGGAACAATGAACACTGAAGCTTTCTTT,CASRTTGGTMNTEAFF
13,NA,NA,TRBJ2-4,TRBV2,TGTGCCAGTTCGACGGTAGCCAAAAACATTCAGTACTTC,CASSTVAKNIQYF
17,once,NA,TRBJ1-5,TRBV20-1,TGCAGTGCTAGTGAGCTTAGGGACGTAGATAGCAATCAGCCCCAGCATTTT,CSASELRDVDSNQPQHF
17,NA,NA,TRBJ2-7,TRBV12-2,TGTGCAAGTCGCCCCACCCCCGGCGGGAGGGCCCTAGACGAGCAGTACTTC,CASRPTPGGRALDEQYF
20,few,TRBD2,TRBJ2-2,TRBV9,TGTGCCAGCAGCGTAGATCCCCGGTCCAGCGGGGGTTGGAACACCGGGGAGCTGTTTTTT,CASSVDPRSSGGWNTGELFF
13,NA,NA,TRBJ1-1,TRBV2,TGTGCCAGCAGTGGAGGGACACCCGCTGAAGCTTTCTTT,CASSGGTPAEAFF